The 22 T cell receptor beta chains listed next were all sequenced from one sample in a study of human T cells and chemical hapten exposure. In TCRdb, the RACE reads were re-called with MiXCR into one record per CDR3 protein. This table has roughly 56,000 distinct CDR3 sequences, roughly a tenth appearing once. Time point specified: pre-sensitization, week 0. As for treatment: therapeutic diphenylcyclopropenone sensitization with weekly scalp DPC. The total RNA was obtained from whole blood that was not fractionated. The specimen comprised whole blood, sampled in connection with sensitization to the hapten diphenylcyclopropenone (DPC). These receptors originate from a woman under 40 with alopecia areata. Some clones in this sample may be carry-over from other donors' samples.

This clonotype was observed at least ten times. CDR3 sequence: CASSQAWGDTDTQYF. CDR3 sequence (DNA): TGCGCCAGCAGCCAGGCTTGGGGGGACACAGATACGCAGTATTTT. The V gene is TRBV4-3, the J gene TRBJ2-3; a weak D match, TRBD2 (6 bases). Deletions cut 3 bases from V and 2 bases from J, with 12 bases between. Germline loops: CDR1 LGHNA, CDR2 YSLEER. This CDR3 has 15 amino acids.

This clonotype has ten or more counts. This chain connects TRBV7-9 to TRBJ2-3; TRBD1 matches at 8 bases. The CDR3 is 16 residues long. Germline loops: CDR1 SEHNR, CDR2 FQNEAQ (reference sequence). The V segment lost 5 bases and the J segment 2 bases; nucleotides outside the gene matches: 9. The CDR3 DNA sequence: TGTGCCAGCAGCGCAGTTTGGACAGGGTCCACAGATACGCAGTATTTT. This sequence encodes CASSAVWTGSTDTQYF.

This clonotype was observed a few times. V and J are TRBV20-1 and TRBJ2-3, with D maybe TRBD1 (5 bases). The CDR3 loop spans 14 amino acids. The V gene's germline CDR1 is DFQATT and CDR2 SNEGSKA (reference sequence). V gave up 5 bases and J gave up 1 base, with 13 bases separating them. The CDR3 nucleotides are TGCAGTGCTCCGGACACGGTTGGCACAGATACGCAGTATTTT. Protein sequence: CSAPDTVGTDTQYF.

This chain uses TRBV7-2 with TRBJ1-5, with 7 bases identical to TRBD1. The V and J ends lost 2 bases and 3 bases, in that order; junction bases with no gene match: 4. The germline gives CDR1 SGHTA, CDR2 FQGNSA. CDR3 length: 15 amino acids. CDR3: CASSLWTGDNQPQHF. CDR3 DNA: TGTGCCAGCAGCTTATGGACAGGCGACAATCAGCCCCAGCATTTT.

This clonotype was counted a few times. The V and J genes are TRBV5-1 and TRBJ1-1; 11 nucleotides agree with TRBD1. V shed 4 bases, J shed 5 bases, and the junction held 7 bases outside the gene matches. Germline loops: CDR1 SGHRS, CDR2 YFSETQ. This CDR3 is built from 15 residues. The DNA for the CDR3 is TGCGCCAGCAGCCCTACTGGGACAGGGGGTACTGAAGCTTTCTTT. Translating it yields CASSPTGTGGTEAFF.

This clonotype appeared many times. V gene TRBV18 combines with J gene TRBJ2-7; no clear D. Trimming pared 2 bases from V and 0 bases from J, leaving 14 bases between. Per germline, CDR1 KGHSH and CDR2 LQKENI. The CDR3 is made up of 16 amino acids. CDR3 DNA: TGTGCCAGCTCACCAGTACCGGGCTTAAGCTCCTACGAGCAGTACTTC. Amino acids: CASSPVPGLSSYEQYF.

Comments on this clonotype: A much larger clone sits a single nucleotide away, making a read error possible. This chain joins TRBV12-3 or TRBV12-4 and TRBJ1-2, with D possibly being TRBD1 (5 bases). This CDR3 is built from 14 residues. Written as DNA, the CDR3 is TGTGCCAGCAGCTGGGACCGACTTCGTGGTGGCTACGCCTTC. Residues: CASSWDRLRGGYAF.

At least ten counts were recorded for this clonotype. This CDR3 is CSVESSGGEKLFF. The CDR3 region has the DNA TGCAGCGTTGAATCCTCAGGGGGGGAAAAACTGTTTTTT. The chain is built from TRBV29-1 and TRBJ1-4; 7 bases agree with TRBD1. The ends lost 2 bases at V and 8 bases at J; junction bases unmatched: 5. The CDR3 consists of 13 residues. Germline V gene lookup returns CDR1 SQVTM and CDR2 ANQGSEA.

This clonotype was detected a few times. CDR3 amino acids: CASSLDRGVQYF. CDR3 in DNA: TGTGCCAGCAGTTTGGACAGGGGTGTGCAGTACTTC. The chain carries TRBV27 and TRBJ2-7; 9 bases agree with TRBD1. This CDR3 has 12 amino acids. With V trimmed by 3 bases and J by 9 bases, 3 bases remained unmatched. Germline lookup yields CDR1 MNHEY and CDR2 SMNVEV (reference sequence).

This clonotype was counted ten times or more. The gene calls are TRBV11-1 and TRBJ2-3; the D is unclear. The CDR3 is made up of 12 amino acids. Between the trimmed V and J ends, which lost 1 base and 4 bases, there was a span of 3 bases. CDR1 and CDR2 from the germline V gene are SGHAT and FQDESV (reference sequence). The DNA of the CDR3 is TGTGCCAGCAGCTTAGGTCCAGATACGCAGTATTTT. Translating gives CASSLGPDTQYF.

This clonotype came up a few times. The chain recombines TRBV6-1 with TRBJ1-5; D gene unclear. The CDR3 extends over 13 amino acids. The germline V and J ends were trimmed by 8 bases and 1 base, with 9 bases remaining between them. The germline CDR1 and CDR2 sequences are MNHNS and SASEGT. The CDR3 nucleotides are TGTGCCAGCCATAAGGAAAGCAATCAGCCCCAGCATTTT. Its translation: CASHKESNQPQHF.

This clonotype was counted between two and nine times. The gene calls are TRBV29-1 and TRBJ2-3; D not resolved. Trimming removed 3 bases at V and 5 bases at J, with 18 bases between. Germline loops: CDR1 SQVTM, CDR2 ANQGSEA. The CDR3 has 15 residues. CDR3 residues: CSVDIRSSLEDTQYF. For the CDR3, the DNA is TGCAGCGTTGATATCCGAAGCTCGTTGGAAGATACGCAGTATTTT.

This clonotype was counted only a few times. The CDR3 is CASSLLRYEQYF. The CDR3 nucleotides are TGTGCCAGCAGTTTGCTCAGATACGAGCAGTACTTC. The rearrangement joins TRBV28 to TRBJ2-7; D not resolved. CDR3 size: 12 residues. Trimming took off 3 bases at V and 4 bases at J, with 7 bases between the two ends. Germline V gene data show CDR1 as MDHEN and CDR2 as SYDVKM.

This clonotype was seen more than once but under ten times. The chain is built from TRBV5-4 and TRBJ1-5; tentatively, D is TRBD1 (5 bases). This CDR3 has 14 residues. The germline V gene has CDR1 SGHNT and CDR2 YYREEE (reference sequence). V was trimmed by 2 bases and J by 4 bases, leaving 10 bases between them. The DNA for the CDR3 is TGTGCCAGCAGCTTTGCGGGGGATAATCAGCCCCAGCATTTT. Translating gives CASSFAGDNQPQHF. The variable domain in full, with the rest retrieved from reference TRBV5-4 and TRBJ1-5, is ETGVTQSPTHLIKTRGQQVTLRCSSQSGHNTVSWYQQALGQGPQFIFQYYREEENGRGNFPPRFSGLQFPNYSSELNVNALELDDSALYLCASSFAGDNQPQHFGDGTRLSIL.

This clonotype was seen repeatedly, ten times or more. This CDR3 reads CASSKSVTGMLEQFF. The CDR3 DNA reads TGTGCCAGCAGCAAATCCGTGACAGGGATGCTTGAGCAGTTCTTC. The chain carries TRBV21-1 and TRBJ2-1; the table's TRBD1 call for D was not verified on the DNA. TRBV21-1 is deemed a pseudogene. This CDR3 has 15 amino acids.

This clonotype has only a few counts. Here the CDR3 reads CASSYGGTGSDGYTF. The CDR3 bases are TGTGCCAGCAGTTACGGGGGGACAGGATCAGATGGCTACACCTTC. The V and J genes are TRBV6-2 or TRBV6-3 and TRBJ1-2; TRBD1 aligns across 8 bases. Per germline, CDR1 MNHEY and CDR2 SVGEGT. J lost 6 bases, V lost 2 bases, and 8 bases had no gene match. This CDR3 has 15 amino acids.

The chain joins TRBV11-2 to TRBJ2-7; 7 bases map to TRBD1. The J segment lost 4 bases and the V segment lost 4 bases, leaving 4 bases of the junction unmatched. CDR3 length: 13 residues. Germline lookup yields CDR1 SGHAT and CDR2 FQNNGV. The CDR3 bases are TGTGCCAGCAGCTGGGACAGACGGTACGAGCAGTACTTC. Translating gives CASSWDRRYEQYF.

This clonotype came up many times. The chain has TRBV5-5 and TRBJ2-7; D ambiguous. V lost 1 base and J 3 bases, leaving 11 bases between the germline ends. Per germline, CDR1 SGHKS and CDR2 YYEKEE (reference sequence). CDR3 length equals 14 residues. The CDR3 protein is CASSLQASSYEQYF. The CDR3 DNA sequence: TGTGCCAGCAGCTTGCAGGCCAGCAGCTACGAGCAGTACTTC.

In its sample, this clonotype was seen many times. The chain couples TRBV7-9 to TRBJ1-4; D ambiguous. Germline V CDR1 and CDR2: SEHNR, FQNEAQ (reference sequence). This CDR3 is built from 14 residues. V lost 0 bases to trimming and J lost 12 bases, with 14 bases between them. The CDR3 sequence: CASSLAGSEAQLFF. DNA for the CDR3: TGTGCCAGCAGCTTAGCCGGCTCTGAAGCCCAACTGTTTTTT.

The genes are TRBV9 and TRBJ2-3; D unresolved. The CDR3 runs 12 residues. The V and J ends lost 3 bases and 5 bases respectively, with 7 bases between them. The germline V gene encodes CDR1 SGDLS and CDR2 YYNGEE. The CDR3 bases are TGTGCCAGCAGCGCCCCCCTAGATACGCAGTATTTT. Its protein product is CASSAPLDTQYF.

CDR3 in amino acids: CASSYLQETEAFF. In nucleotides, the CDR3 is TGTGCCAGCAGTTACTTACAGGAAACTGAAGCTTTCTTT. J is TRBJ1-1 and V is TRBV6-2 or TRBV6-3; the D gene is possibly TRBD1 (5 bases). There are 13 residues in the CDR3. The germline gives CDR1 MNHEY, CDR2 SVGEGT. Trimming removed 1 base from V and 5 bases from J, with 8 bases in between.

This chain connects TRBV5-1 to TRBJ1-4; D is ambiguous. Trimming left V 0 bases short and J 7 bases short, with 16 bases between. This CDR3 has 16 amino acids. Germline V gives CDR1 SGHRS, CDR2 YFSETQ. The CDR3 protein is CASSLALSRGGEKLFF. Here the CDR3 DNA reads TGCGCCAGCAGCTTGGCGTTGTCAAGAGGAGGTGAAAAACTGTTTTTT.